This T cell receptor beta chain was recorded in a study of CXCR3-negative and CXCR3-positive naive CD8 T cells. TRB cDNA was prepared as libraries by UMI-labeled 5' RACE. TCRdb reprocessed the 5' RACE reads and reports one entry per CDR3 protein, with no DNA. The listing contains some 130,000 distinct CDR3 sequences. This CDR3 is 15 amino acids long. The V gene's germline CDR1 is MDHEN and CDR2 SYDVKM. The V gene is TRBV28, the J gene TRBJ2-3; the TCRdb call, TRBD2, lacks DNA for checking. The receptor was derived from a human donor in good health. Some clones in this sample may be carry-over from other donors' samples. The material sequenced was naive CXCR3- CD8+ T cells from blood. Subset: CD45RO-CCR7+CD27+CD95- naive CD8+ T cells lacking CXCR3 (TNR3-). The CDR3 sequence: CASSPLAGGTDTQYF.